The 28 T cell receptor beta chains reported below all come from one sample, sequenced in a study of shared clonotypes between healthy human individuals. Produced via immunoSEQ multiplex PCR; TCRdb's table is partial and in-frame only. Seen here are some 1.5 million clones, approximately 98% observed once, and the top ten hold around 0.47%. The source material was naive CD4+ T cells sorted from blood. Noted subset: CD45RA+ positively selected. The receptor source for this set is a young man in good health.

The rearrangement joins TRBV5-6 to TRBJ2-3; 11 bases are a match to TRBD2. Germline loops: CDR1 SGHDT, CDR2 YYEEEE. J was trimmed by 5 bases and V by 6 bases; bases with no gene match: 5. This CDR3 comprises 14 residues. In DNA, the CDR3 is TGTGCCAGCAAGGCCGGACTAGCGGGAGATACGCAGTATTTT. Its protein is CASKAGLAGDTQYF.

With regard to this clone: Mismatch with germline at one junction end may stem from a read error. DNA of the CDR3: TGTGCCAGCTCAGCACCTCTAGCGGGAGGGCTGGCAGATACGCAGTATTTT. It yields the protein CASSAPLAGGLADTQYF. V and J are TRBV18 and TRBJ2-3; 12 nucleotides line up with TRBD2. The germline V gene encodes CDR1 KGHSH and CDR2 LQKENI. This CDR3 is 17 amino acids long.

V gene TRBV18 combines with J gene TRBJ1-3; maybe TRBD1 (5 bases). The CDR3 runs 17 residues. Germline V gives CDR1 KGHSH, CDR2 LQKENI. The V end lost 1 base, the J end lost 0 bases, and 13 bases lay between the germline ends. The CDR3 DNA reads TGTGCCAGCTCACCACGGGGCCGCGCGATCTCTGGAAACACCATATATTTT. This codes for CASSPRGRAISGNTIYF.

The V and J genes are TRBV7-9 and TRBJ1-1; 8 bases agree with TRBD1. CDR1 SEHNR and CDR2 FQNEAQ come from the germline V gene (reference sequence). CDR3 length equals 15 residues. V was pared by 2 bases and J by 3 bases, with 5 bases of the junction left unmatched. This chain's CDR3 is CASSLRQGSDTEAFF. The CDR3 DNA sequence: TGTGCCAGCAGCTTAAGACAGGGGTCGGACACTGAAGCTTTCTTT.

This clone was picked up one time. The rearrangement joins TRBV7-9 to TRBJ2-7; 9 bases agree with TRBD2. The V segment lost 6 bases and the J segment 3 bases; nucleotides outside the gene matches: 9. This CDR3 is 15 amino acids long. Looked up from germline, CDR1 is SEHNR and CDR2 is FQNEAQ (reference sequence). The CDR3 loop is CASRKTSGLYYEQYF. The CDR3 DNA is TGTGCCAGCAGGAAGACTAGCGGACTATACTACGAGCAGTACTTC.

Written as DNA, the CDR3 is TGTGCCAGCAGCCCATGGGCAGGGTCGATCACTGAAGCTTTCTTT. The encoded protein is CASSPWAGSITEAFF. The chain links TRBV7-9 to TRBJ1-1; D may be TRBD1 (5 bases). Germline V gene lookup returns CDR1 SEHNR and CDR2 FQNEAQ (reference sequence). Trimming pared 5 bases from V and 4 bases from J, leaving 17 bases between. The length of the CDR3 is 15 residues.

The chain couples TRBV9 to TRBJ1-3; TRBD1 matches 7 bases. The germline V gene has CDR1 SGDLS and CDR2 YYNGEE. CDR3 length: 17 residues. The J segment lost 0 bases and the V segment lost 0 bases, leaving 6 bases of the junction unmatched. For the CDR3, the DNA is TGTGCCAGCAGCGTAGTAGGGACAGCCATCTCTGGAAACACCATATATTTT. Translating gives CASSVVGTAISGNTIYF.

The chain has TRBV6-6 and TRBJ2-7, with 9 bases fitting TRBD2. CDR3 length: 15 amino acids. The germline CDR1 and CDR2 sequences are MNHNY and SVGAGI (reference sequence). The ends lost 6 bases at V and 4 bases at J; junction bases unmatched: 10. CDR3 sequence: CASSRGLAPAYEQYF. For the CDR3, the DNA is TGTGCCAGCAGCCGGGGACTAGCCCCAGCTTACGAGCAGTACTTC.

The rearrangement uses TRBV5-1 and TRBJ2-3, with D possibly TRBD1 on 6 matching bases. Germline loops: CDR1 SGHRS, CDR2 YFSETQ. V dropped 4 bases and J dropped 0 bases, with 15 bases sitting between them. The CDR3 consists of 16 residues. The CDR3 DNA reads TGCGCCAGCAGCCCCGTGGGGGCGGTCAGCACAGATACGCAGTATTTT. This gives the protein CASSPVGAVSTDTQYF.

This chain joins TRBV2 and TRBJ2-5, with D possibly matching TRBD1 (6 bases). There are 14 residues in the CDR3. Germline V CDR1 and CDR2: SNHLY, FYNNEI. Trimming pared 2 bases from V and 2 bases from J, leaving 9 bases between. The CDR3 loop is CASSEYREQETQYF. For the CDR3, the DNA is TGTGCCAGCAGTGAATACAGGGAGCAAGAGACCCAGTACTTC.

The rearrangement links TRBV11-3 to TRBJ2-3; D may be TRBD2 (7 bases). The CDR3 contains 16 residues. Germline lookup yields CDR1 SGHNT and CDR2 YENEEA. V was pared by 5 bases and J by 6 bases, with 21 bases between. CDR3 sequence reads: CASSLPREGGRDTQYF. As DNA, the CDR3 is TGTGCCAGCAGCCTCCCCAGGGAGGGGGGAAGGGATACGCAGTATTTT.

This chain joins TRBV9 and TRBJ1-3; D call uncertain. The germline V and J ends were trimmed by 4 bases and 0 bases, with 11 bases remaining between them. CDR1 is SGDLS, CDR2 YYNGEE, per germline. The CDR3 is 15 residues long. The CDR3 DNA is TGTGCCAGCAGCCTAACCACACACTCTGGAAACACCATATATTTT. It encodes CASSLTTHSGNTIYF. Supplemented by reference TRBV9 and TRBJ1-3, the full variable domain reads DSGVTQTPKHLITATGQRVTLRCSPRSGDLSVYWYQQSLDQGLQFLIQYYNGEERAKGNILERFSAQQFPDLHSELNLSSLELGDSALYFCASSLTTHSGNTIYFGEGSWLTVV.

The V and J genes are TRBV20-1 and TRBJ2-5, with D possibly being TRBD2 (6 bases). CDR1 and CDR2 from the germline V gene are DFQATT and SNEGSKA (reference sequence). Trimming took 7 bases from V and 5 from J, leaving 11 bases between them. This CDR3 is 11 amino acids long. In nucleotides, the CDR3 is TGCAGTGACGCGCTAGCGGAGACCCAGTACTTC. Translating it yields CSDALAETQYF.

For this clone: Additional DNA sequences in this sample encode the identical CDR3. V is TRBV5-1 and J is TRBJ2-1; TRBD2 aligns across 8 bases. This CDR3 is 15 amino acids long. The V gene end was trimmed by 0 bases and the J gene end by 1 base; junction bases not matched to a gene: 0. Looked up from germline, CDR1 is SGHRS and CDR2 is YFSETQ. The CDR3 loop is CASSLGLASYNEQFF. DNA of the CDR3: TGCGCCAGCAGCTTGGGACTAGCGTCCTACAATGAGCAGTTCTTC.

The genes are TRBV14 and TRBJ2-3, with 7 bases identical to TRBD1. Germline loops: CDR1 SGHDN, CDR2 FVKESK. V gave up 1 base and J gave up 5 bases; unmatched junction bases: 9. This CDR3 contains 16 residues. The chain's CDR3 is CASSQGQGVFLDTQYF. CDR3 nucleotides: TGTGCCAGCAGCCAAGGCCAGGGGGTTTTCTTAGATACGCAGTATTTT.

The CDR3 region has the DNA TGTGCCAGCAGTTTAAGTGGGTCTATATCGGAGCAGTTCTTC. Translated, it gives CASSLSGSISEQFF. The rearrangement joins TRBV27 to TRBJ2-1; D call uncertain. The V end lost 2 bases, the J end lost 10 bases, and 15 bases lay between the germline ends. This CDR3 is built from 14 residues. The germline gives CDR1 MNHEY, CDR2 SMNVEV (reference sequence).

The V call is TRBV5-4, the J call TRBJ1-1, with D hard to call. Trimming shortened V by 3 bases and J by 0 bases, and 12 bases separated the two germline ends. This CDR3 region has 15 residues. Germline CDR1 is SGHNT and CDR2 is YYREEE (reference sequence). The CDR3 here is CASSSLGNMNTEAFF. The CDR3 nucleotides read TGTGCCAGCAGCTCCCTGGGGAATATGAACACTGAAGCTTTCTTT.

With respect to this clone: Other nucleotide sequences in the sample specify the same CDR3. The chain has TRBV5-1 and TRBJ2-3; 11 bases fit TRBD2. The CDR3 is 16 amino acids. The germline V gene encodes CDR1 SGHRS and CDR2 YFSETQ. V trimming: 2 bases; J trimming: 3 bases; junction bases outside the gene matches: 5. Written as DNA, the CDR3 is TGCGCCAGCAGCTTAACTAGCGGGAGTGGGACAGATACGCAGTATTTT. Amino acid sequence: CASSLTSGSGTDTQYF. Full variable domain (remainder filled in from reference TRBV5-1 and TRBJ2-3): KAGVTQTPRYLIKTRGQQVTLSCSPISGHRSVSWYQQTPGQGLQFLFEYFSETQRNKGNFPGRFSGRQFSNSRSEMNVSTLELGDSALYLCASSLTSGSGTDTQYFGPGTRLTVL.

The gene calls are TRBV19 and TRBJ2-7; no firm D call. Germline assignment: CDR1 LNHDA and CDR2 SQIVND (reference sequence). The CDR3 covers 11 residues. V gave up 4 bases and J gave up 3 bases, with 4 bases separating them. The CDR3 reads CASSKNYEQYF. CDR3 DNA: TGTGCCAGTAGTAAAAACTACGAGCAGTACTTC.

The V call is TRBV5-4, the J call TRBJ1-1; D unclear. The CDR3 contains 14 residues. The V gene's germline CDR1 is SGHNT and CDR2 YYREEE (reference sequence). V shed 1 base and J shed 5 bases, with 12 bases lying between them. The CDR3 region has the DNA TGTGCCAGCAGCTTGTTGATCGGTGGAACTGAAGCTTTCTTT. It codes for CASSLLIGGTEAFF.

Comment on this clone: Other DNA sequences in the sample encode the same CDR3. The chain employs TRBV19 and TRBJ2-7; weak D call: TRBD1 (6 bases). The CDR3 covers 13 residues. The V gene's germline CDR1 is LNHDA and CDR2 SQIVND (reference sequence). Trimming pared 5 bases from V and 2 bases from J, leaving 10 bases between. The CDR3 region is CASSLTGPYEQYF. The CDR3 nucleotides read TGTGCCAGTAGTTTGACAGGACCCTACGAGCAGTACTTC.

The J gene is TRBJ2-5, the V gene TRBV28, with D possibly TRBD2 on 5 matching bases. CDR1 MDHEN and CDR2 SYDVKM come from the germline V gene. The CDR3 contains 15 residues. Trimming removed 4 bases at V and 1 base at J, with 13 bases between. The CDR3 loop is CASSSGERIQETQYF. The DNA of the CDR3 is TGTGCCAGCAGTTCCGGAGAGCGGATCCAAGAGACCCAGTACTTC.

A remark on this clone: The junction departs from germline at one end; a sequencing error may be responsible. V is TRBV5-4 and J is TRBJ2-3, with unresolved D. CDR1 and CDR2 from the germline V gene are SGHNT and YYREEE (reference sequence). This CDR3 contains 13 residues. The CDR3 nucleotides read TGTGCCGGCAGGTCAGACAGCACAGATACGCAGTATTTT. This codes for CAGRSDSTDTQYF.

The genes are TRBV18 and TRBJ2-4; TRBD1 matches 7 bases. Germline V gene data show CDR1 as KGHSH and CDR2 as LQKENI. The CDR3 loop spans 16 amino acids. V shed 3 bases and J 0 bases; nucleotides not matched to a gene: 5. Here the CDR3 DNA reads TGTGCCAGCTCACCTCGGGACAGCCCAGCCAAAAACATTCAGTACTTC. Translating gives CASSPRDSPAKNIQYF. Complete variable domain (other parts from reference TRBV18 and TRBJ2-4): NAGVMQNPRHLVRRRGQEARLRCSPMKGHSHVYWYRQLPEEGLKFMVYLQKENIIDESGMPKERFSAEFPKEGPSILRIQQVVRGDSAAYFCASSPRDSPAKNIQYFGAGTRLSVL.

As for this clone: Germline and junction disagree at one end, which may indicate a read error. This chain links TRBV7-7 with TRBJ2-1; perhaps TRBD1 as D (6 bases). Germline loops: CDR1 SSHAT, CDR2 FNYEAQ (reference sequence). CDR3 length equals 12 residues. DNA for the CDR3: TGTGCTAGCAGCGGAAAGGGGGATGAGCAGTTCTTC. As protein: CASSGKGDEQFF.

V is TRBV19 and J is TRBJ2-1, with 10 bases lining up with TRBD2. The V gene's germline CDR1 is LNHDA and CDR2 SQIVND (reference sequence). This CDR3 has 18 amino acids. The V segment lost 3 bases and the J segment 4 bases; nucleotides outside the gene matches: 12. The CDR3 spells CASSIEGLAGEYYNEQFF. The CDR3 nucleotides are TGTGCCAGTAGTATTGAGGGGCTAGCGGGAGAGTATTACAATGAGCAGTTCTTC.

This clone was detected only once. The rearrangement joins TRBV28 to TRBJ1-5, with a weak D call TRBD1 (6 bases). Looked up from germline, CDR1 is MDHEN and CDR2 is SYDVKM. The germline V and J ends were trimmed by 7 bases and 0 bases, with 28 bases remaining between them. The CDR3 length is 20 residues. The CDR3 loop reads CASTPGAGTMVLGSNQPQHF. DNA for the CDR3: TGTGCCAGCACCCCGGGGGCAGGGACGATGGTATTGGGTAGCAATCAGCCCCAGCATTTT.

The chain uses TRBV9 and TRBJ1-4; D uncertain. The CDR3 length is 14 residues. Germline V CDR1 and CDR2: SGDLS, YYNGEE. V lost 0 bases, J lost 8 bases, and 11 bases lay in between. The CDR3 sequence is CASSVEARPEKLFF. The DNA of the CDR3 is TGTGCCAGCAGCGTAGAAGCGCGTCCGGAAAAACTGTTTTTT.